This T cell receptor beta chain was found in a study of blood T cell repertoires in COVID-19. As for the study in general: Acute and convalescent COVID-19 specimens originated in the United States, Italy and Spain. In each case, the material was cDNA or gDNA derived from T cells, B-cell-depleted T cells, or PBMCs.

Per the original data handling: Counts of nucleated cells, estimated from reference gene primer amplification, were obtained. This table comes from immunoSEQ multiplex PCR, and its TCRdb copy is limited to in-frame clones, with some not included. That table gives V, J and clone size, and the DNA gave D and trimming. This sample yields under 85,000 clones, of which more than 70% are seen a single time; 4.5% to 7% belongs to the top ten. Germline loops: CDR1 SGHTA, CDR2 FQGNSA. V was pared by 4 bases and J by 3 bases, with 12 bases between. The CDR3 runs 14 residues. The sequence was obtained from a man in his sixties with active or convalescent COVID-19. The V call is TRBV7-2, the J call TRBJ1-1; D might be TRBD1 (5 bases). Specimen: peripheral blood. CDR3 sequence reads: CASSSAGVHTEAFF. The CDR3 nucleotides read TGTGCCAGCAGCTCCGCGGGGGTGCACACTGAAGCTTTCTTT.